The 15 T cell receptor beta chains reported below all come from one sample, sequenced in a study of blood T cell repertoires in COVID-19. Data came from immunoSEQ multiplex PCR; TCRdb stores just in-frame clones and leaves some out. Here the sample spans tens of thousands of clones, roughly 89% being singletons. Sequencing was done on a sample of peripheral blood. All receptors come from a woman between 55 and 75 years old with COVID-19, enrolled during active disease.

This CDR3 is CATQRIDTEAFF. The CDR3, as DNA: TGTGCCACCCAGAGGATCGACACTGAAGCTTTCTTT. The rearrangement joins TRBV10-3 to TRBJ1-1; D is uncertain. V was shortened by 10 bases and J by 3 bases, with 12 bases between the two germline ends. Germline values: CDR1 ENHRY, CDR2 SYGVKD. This CDR3 contains 12 residues.

Here the CDR3 reads CASSSGQGTEAFF. In DNA form, the CDR3 reads TGTGCCAGCAGCTCAGGACAGGGCACTGAAGCTTTCTTT. V and J are TRBV7-2 and TRBJ1-1; 8 nucleotides agree with TRBD1. CDR1 SGHTA and CDR2 FQGNSA come from the germline V gene. Trimming cost V 4 bases and J 4 bases; bases outside gene matches: 2. This CDR3 region has 13 residues.

The chain employs TRBV2 and TRBJ1-3; D unclear. The CDR3 is 14 residues long. Per germline, CDR1 SNHLY and CDR2 FYNNEI. V was cut by 6 bases and J by 0 bases, with 9 bases left in between. The CDR3 sequence: CASSLLSSGNTIYF. CDR3 DNA: TGTGCCAGCAGCCTCCTGAGCTCTGGAAACACCATATATTTT.

In its sample, this clone was seen a few times. The chain joins TRBV11-2 to TRBJ2-7, with D unresolved. Germline V gives CDR1 SGHAT, CDR2 FQNNGV. Trimming stripped 0 bases from V and 5 bases from J, with 5 bases between. The CDR3 runs 12 residues. CDR3 residues: CASSLDGHEQYF. The CDR3 DNA sequence: TGTGCCAGCAGCTTAGATGGGCACGAGCAGTACTTC.

The chain combines TRBV12-3 or TRBV12-4 with TRBJ1-1; TRBD1 matches at 7 bases. V trimming: 10 bases; J trimming: 4 bases; junction bases outside the gene matches: 6. The CDR3 loop spans 12 amino acids. The CDR3: CATTQGITEAFF. The CDR3 nucleotides read TGTGCCACTACACAGGGGATCACTGAAGCTTTCTTT.

The V and J genes are TRBV19 and TRBJ2-5, with 7 bases identical to TRBD1. Germline V CDR1 and CDR2: LNHDA, SQIVND (reference sequence). The CDR3 runs to 14 residues. Trimming took 6 bases from V and 5 from J; bases not matched to a gene: 9. The CDR3 region has the DNA TGTGCCAGTAGCCGTCCCGACAGGGTTGAGACCCAGTACTTC. Encoded protein: CASSRPDRVETQYF.

The CDR3 loop reads CATGRTGGIEQFF. The CDR3 DNA reads TGTGCCACCGGAAGGACAGGGGGGATTGAGCAGTTCTTC. The rearrangement links TRBV15 to TRBJ2-1; 10 positions agree with TRBD1. Germline-derived CDR1 and CDR2 are LNHNV and YYDKDF (reference sequence). Trimming took 8 bases from V and 9 from J; bases not matched to a gene: 7. This CDR3 has 13 amino acids.

This chain links TRBV6-5 with TRBJ2-5; TRBD2 is a possible D gene (5 bases). Germline-derived CDR1 and CDR2 are MNHEY and SVGAGI. Trimming took off 11 bases at V and 2 bases at J, with 18 bases between the two ends. The CDR3 spans 14 residues. CDR3 residues: CASTPGDPQETQYF. The CDR3 DNA follows: TGTGCCTCCACCCCCGGGGATCCTCAAGAGACCCAGTACTTC.

The gene calls are TRBV28 and TRBJ2-2; D is uncertain. The CDR3 sequence is 11 residues long. V was cut by 11 bases and J by 6 bases, with 10 bases left in between. Germline values: CDR1 MDHEN, CDR2 SYDVKM. The chain's CDR3 is CAGRGSGELFF. CDR3 DNA sequence: TGTGCCGGTCGAGGATCCGGGGAGCTGTTTTTT.

This clone was found a few times. The chain uses TRBV5-1 and TRBJ2-2; D is possibly TRBD1 (6 bases). CDR1 is SGHRS and CDR2 is YFSETQ in the germline V gene. The V and J ends lost 3 bases and 4 bases respectively, with 16 bases between them. CDR3 length: 16 amino acids. CDR3 sequence: CASSYAATGITGELFF. DNA of the CDR3: TGCGCCAGCAGCTACGCTGCAACAGGGATCACCGGGGAGCTGTTTTTT.

This rearrangement joins TRBV11-2 to TRBJ2-2; 7 nucleotides match TRBD2. Losses at the gene ends were 3 bases for V and 1 base for J; bases not matched to a gene: 2. CDR3 size: 15 residues. Germline-derived CDR1 and CDR2 are SGHAT and FQNNGV. This CDR3 reads CASSLGGWNTGELFF. CDR3 DNA sequence: TGTGCCAGCAGCTTGGGAGGGTGGAACACCGGGGAGCTGTTTTTT.

This chain joins TRBV27 and TRBJ1-1; tentatively, D is TRBD1 (6 bases). Germline lookup yields CDR1 MNHEY and CDR2 SMNVEV (reference sequence). This CDR3 contains 14 residues. Trimming removed 2 bases at V and 1 base at J, with 8 bases between. The CDR3 spells CASSLQGSNTEAFF. The DNA of the CDR3 is TGTGCCAGCAGTTTACAGGGGTCGAACACTGAAGCTTTCTTT.

The chain recombines TRBV24-1 with TRBJ1-3; D remains unclear. This CDR3 contains 15 residues. The V end lost 9 bases, the J end lost 0 bases, and 14 bases lay between the germline ends. Germline values: CDR1 KGHDR, CDR2 SFDVKD. As DNA, the CDR3 is TGTGCCACCGCCCGATTCGGGTCCTCTGGAAACACCATATATTTT. Translation: CATARFGSSGNTIYF.

The V call is TRBV7-8, the J call TRBJ2-5; D is possibly TRBD1 (6 bases). Germline values: CDR1 SGHVS, CDR2 FQNEAQ. The CDR3 is 13 amino acids. V was trimmed by 5 bases and J by 2 bases, leaving 9 bases between them. The CDR3, as DNA: TGTGCCAGCAGCCTTGGGACACAAGAGACCCAGTACTTC. It encodes CASSLGTQETQYF. The whole variable domain, remainder taken from reference TRBV7-8 and TRBJ2-5, is GAGVSQSPRYKVAKRGQDVALRCDPISGHVSLFWYQQALGQGPEFLTYFQNEAQLDKSGLPSDRFFAERPEGSVSTLKIQRTQQEDSAVYLCASSLGTQETQYFGPGTRLLVL.

In DNA form, the CDR3 reads TGTGCCAGCAGCTCAGGGGCGGTCAAAAACATTCAGTACTTC. Translated: CASSSGAVKNIQYF. The V and J genes are TRBV7-2 and TRBJ2-4, with D perhaps matching TRBD1 (6 bases). The CDR3 totals 14 residues. Germline V CDR1 and CDR2: SGHTA, FQGNSA. V lost 4 bases and J 3 bases, leaving 10 bases between the germline ends.